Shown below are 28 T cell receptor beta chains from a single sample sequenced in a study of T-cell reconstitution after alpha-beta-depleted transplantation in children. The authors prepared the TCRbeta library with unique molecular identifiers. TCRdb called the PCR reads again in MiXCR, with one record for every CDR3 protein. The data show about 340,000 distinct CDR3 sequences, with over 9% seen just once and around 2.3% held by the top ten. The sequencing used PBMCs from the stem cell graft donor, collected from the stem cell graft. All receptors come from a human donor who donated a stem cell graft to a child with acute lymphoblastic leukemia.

CDR3 coding DNA: TGTGCCAGCAGCGTATACCCGGGACAGGATCCCACCGGGGAGCTGTTTTTT. The encoded protein is CASSVYPGQDPTGELFF. The chain combines TRBV9 with TRBJ2-2, with 8 bases aligning to TRBD1. The germline V gene has CDR1 SGDLS and CDR2 YYNGEE. V was clipped by 1 base and J by 4 bases; unmatched bases: 9. The CDR3 contains 17 residues. Filled out from reference TRBV9 and TRBJ2-2, the complete variable domain reads DSGVTQTPKHLITATGQRVTLRCSPRSGDLSVYWYQQSLDQGLQFLIQYYNGEERAKGNILERFSAQQFPDLHSELNLSSLELGDSALYFCASSVYPGQDPTGELFFGEGSRLTVL.

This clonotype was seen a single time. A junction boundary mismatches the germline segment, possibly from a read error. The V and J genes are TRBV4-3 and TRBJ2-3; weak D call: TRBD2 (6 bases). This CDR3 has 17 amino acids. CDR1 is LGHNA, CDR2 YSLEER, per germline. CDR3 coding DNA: TGCGCCAGCAGCCAAGATGGGAATAGCGGTAGCACACATACGCAGTATTTT. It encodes CASSQDGNSGSTHTQYF.

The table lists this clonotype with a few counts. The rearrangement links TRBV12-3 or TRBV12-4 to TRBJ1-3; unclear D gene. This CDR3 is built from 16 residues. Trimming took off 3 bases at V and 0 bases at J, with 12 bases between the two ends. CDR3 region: CASSFGLSGSGNTIYF. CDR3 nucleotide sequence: TGTGCCAGCAGTTTTGGCCTTTCAGGCTCTGGAAACACCATATATTTT.

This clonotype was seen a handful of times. The CDR3 here is CASSQARDRVANTGELFF. CDR3 nucleotides: TGCGCCAGCAGCCAAGCGCGGGACAGGGTAGCGAACACCGGGGAGCTGTTTTTT. This rearrangement joins TRBV4-3 to TRBJ2-2, with TRBD1 matching over 9 bases. Germline CDR1 and CDR2: LGHNA and YSLEER. The V gene end was trimmed by 1 base and the J gene end by 0 bases; junction bases not matched to a gene: 6. The CDR3 extends over 18 amino acids.

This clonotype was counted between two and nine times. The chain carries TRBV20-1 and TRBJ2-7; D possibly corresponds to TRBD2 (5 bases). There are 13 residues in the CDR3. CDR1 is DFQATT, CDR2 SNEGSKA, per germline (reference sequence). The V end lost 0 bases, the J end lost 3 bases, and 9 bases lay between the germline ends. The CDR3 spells CSARDPGNYEQYF. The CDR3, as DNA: TGCAGTGCTAGAGATCCCGGGAACTACGAGCAGTACTTC.

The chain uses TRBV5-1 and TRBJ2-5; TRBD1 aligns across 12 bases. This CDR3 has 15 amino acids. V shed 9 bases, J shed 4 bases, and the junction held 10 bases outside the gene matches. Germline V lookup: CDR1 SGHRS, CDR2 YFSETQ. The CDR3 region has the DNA TGCGCCACTACCTACGGGACAGGGGGCCGAGAGACCCAGTACTTC. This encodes CATTYGTGGRETQYF.

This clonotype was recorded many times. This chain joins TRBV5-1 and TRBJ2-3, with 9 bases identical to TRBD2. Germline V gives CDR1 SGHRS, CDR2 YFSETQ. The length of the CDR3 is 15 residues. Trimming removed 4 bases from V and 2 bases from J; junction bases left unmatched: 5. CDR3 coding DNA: TGCGCCAGCAGCACGACTAGCGGTCCCACAGATACGCAGTATTTT. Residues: CASSTTSGPTDTQYF.

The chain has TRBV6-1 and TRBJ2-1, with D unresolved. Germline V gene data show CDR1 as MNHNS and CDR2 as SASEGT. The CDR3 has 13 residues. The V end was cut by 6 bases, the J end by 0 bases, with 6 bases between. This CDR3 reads CASSKFSYNEQFF. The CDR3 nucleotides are TGTGCCAGCAGCAAATTCTCCTACAATGAGCAGTTCTTC.

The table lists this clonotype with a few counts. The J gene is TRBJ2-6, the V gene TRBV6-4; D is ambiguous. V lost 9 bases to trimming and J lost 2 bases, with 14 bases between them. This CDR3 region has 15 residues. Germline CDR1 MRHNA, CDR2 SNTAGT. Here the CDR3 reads CAREEVETGANVLTF. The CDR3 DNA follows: TGTGCCAGAGAAGAGGTGGAGACTGGGGCCAACGTCCTGACTTTC.

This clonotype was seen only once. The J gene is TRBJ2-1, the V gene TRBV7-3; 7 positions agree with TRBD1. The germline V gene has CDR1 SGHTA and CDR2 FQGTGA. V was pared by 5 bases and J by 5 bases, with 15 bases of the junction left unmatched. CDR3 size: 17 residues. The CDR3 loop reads CASSPARTLQGNNEQFF. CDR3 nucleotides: TGTGCCAGCAGCCCCGCTCGGACATTACAGGGGAACAATGAGCAGTTCTTC.

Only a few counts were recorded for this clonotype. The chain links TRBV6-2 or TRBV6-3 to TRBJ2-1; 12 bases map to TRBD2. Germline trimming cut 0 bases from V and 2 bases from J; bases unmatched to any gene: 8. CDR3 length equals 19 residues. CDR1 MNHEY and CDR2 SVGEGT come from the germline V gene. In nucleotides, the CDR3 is TGTGCCAGCAGTTACTCGCTCCACGCTAGCGGGAGGGCCTACAATGAGCAGTTCTTC. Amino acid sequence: CASSYSLHASGRAYNEQFF.

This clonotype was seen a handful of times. CDR3 sequence: CASSPIAGQSTDTQYF. The CDR3 DNA is TGCGCCAGCAGCCCGATCGCGGGGCAAAGCACAGATACGCAGTATTTT. This chain uses TRBV5-1 with TRBJ2-3; TRBD2 is a possible D gene (6 bases). V was pared by 4 bases and J by 0 bases, with 15 bases between. Per germline, CDR1 SGHRS and CDR2 YFSETQ. This CDR3 has 16 residues.

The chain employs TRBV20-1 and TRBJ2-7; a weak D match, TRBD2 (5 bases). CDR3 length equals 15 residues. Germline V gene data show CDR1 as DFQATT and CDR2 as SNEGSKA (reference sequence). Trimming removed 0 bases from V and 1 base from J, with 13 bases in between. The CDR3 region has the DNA TGCAGTGCTAGAGATCACAACGGGGTTTCCTACGAGCAGTACTTC. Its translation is CSARDHNGVSYEQYF.

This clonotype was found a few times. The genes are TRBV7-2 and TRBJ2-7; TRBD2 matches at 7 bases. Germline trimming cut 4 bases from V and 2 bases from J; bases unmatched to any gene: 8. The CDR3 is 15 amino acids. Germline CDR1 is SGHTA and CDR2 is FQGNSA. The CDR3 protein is CASSSTSVSTYEQYF. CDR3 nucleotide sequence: TGTGCCAGCAGCTCAACTAGCGTATCGACCTACGAGCAGTACTTC.

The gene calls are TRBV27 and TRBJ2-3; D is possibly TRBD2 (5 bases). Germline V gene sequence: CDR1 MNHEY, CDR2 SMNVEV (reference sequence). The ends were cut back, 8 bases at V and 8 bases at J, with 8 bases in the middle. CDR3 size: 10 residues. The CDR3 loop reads CASGERTQYF. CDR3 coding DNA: TGTGCCAGCGGGGAGCGTACGCAGTATTTT.

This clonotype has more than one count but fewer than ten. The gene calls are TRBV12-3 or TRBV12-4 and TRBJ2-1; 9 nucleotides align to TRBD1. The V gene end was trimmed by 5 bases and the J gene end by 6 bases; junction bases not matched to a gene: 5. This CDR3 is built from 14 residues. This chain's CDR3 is CASSAGTGFNEQFF. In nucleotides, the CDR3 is TGTGCCAGCAGTGCCGGGACAGGGTTCAATGAGCAGTTCTTC.

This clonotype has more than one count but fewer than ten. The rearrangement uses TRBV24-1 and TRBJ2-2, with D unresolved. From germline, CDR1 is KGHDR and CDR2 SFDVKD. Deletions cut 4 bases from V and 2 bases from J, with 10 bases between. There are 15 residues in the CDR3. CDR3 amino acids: CATSEPGENTGELFF. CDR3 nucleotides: TGTGCCACCAGTGAACCGGGCGAAAACACCGGGGAGCTGTTTTTT.

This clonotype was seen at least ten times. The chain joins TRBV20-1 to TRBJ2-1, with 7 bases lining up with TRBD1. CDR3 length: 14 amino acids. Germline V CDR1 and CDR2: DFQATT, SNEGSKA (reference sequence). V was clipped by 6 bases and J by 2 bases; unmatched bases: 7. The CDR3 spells CSASKTGTYNEQFF. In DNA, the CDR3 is TGCAGTGCCAGTAAGACAGGGACCTACAATGAGCAGTTCTTC.

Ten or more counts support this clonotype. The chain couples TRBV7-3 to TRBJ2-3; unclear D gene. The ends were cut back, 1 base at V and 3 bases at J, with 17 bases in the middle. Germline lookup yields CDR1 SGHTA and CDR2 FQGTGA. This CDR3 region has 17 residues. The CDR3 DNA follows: TGTGCCAGCAGCTTAAATCCGGGCAGCCTTATTACAGATACGCAGTATTTT. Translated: CASSLNPGSLITDTQYF. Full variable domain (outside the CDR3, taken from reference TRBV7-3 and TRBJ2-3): GAGVSQTPSNKVTEKGKYVELRCDPISGHTALYWYRQSLGQGPEFLIYFQGTGAADDSGLPNDRFFAVRPEGSVSTLKIQRTERGDSAVYLCASSLNPGSLITDTQYFGPGTRLTVL.

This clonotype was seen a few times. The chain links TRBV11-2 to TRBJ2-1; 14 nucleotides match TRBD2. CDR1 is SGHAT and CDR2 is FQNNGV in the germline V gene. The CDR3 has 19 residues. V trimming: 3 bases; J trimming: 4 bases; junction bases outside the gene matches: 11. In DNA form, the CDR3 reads TGTGCCAGCAGCTTGGGTTCGGGACTAGCGGGAGCGCCTTACAATGAGCAGTTCTTC. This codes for CASSLGSGLAGAPYNEQFF.

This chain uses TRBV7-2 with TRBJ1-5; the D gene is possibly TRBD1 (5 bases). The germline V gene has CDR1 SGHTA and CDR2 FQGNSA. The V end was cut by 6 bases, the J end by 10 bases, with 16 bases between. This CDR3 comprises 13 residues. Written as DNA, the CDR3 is TGTGCCAGCAGTCAAGGGGCTCTGGATCCCCAGCATTTT. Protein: CASSQGALDPQHF.

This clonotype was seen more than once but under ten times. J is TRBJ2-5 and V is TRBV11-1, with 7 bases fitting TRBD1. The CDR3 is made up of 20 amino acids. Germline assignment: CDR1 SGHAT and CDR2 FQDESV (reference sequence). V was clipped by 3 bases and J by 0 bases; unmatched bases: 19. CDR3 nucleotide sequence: TGTGCCAGCAGCTTCCCGGACGTAGGGGGCTCCTTAGGGGACCAAGAGACCCAGTACTTC. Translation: CASSFPDVGGSLGDQETQYF. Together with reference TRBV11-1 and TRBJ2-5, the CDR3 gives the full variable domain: EAEVAQSPRYKITEKSQAVAFWCDPISGHATLYWYRQILGQGPELLVQFQDESVVDDSQLPKDRFSAERLKGVDSTLKIQPAELGDSAMYLCASSFPDVGGSLGDQETQYFGPGTRLLVL.

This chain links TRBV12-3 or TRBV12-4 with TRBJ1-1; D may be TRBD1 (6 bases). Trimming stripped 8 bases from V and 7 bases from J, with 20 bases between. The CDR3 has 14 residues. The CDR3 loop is CASQSRRGHIEAFF. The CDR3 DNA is TGTGCCAGCCAAAGTCGAAGGGGACACATTGAAGCTTTCTTT.

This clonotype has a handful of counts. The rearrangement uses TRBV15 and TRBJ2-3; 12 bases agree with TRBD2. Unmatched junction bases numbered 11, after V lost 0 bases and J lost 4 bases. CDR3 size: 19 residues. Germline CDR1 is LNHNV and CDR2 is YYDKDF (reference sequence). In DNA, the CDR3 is TGTGCCACCAGCAGAGATGGGGCTAGCGGGAGGGCCTGGTCAGATACGCAGTATTTT. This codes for CATSRDGASGRAWSDTQYF.

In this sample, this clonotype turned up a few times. CDR3 in DNA: TGTGCCAGCAGCTCACCGGACAGGGTAAAGGGCAATGAGCAGTTCTTC. This gives the protein CASSSPDRVKGNEQFF. The chain has TRBV7-2 and TRBJ2-1; 8 nucleotides agree with TRBD1. The CDR3 spans 16 residues. CDR1 and CDR2 from the germline V gene are SGHTA and FQGNSA. V trimming: 4 bases; J trimming: 6 bases; junction bases outside the gene matches: 11.

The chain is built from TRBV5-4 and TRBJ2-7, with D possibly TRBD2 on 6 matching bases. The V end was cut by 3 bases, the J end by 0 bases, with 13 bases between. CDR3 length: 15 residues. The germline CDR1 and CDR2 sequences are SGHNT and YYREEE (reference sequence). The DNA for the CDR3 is TGTGCCAGCAGCTCGCGACGGGAGAGCTCCTACGAGCAGTACTTC. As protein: CASSSRRESSYEQYF.

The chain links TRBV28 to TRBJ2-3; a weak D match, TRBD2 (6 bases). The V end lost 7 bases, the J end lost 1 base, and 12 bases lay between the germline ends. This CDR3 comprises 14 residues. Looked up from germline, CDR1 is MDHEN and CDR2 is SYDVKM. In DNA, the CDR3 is TGTGCCAGCAAGGAGGGAATGGGCACAGATACGCAGTATTTT. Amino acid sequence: CASKEGMGTDTQYF.

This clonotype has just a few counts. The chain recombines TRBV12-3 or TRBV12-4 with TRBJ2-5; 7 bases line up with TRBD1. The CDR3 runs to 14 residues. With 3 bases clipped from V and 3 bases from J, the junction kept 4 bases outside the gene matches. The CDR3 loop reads CASSLAGGEETQYF. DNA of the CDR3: TGTGCCAGCAGTTTGGCAGGGGGAGAAGAGACCCAGTACTTC.